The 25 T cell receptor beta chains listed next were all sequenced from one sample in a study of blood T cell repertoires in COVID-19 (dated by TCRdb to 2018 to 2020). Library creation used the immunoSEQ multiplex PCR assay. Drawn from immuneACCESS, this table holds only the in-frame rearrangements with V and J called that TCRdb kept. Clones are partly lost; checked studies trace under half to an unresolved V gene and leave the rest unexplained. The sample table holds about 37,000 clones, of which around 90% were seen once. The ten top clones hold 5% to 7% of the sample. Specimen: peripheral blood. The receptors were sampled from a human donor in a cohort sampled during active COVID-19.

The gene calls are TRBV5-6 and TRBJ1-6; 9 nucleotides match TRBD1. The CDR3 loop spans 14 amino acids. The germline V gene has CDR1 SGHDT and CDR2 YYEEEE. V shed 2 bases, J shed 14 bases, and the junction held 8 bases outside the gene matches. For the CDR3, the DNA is TGTGCCAGCAGCTTACCGGGACAGGGAAGGACCCTCCACTTT. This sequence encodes CASSLPGQGRTLHF.

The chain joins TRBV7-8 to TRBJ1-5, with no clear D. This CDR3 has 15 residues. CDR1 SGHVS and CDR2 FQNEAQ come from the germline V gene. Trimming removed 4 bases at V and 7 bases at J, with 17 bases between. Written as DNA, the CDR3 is TGTGCCAGCAGCTCGCAATTTCCAGGAGGCCAGCCCCAGCATTTT. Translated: CASSSQFPGGQPQHF.

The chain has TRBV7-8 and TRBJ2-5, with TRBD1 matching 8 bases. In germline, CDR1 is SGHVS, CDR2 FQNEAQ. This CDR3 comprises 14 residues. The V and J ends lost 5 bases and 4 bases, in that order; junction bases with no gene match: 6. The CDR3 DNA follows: TGTGCCAGCAGCAGGACAGGGATCCGAGAGACCCAGTACTTC. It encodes CASSRTGIRETQYF.

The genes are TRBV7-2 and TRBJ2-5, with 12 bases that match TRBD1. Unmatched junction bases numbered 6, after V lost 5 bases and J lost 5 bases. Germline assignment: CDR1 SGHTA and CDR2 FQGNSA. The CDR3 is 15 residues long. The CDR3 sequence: CASSPPGQGAETQYF. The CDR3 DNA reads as TGTGCCAGCAGCCCCCCGGGACAGGGGGCCGAGACCCAGTACTTC.

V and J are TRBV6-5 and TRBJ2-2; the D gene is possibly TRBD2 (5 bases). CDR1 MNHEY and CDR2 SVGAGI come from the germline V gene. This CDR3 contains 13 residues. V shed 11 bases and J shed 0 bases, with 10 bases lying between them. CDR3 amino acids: CACGRTNTGELFF. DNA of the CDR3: TGTGCCTGCGGGCGGACGAACACCGGGGAGCTGTTTTTT.

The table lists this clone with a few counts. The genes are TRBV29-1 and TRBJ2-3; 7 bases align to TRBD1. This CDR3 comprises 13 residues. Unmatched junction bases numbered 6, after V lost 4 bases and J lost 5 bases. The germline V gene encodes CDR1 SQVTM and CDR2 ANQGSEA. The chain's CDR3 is CSVGTGVIDTQYF. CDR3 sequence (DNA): TGCAGCGTTGGAACAGGGGTTATAGATACGCAGTATTTT.

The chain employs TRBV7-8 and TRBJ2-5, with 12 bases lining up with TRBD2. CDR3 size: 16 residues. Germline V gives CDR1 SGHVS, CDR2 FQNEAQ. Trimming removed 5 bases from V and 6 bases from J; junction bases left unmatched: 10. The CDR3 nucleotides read TGTGCCAGCAGCCTAATGGACGGACTAGCGGGAAAGACCCAGTACTTC. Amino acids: CASSLMDGLAGKTQYF.

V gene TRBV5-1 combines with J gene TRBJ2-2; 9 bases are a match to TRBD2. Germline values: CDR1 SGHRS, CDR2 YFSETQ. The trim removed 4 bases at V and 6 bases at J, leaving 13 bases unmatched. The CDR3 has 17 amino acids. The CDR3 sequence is CASSRSGLAGRSGELFF. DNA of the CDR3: TGCGCCAGCAGCCGTTCGGGCCTAGCGGGACGGTCCGGGGAGCTGTTTTTT.

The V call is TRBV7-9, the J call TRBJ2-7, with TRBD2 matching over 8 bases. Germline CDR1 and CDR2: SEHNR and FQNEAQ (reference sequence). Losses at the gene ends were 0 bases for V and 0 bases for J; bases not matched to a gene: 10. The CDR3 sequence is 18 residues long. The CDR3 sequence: CASSLARSPSGSSYEQYF. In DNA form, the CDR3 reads TGTGCCAGCAGCTTAGCGAGGTCGCCTAGCGGGTCCTCCTACGAGCAGTACTTC.

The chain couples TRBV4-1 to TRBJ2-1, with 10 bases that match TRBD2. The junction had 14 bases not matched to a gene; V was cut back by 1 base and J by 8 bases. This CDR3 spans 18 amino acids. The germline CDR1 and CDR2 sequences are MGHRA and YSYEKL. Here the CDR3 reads CASSQVGLAVNLLDEQFF. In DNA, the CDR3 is TGCGCCAGCAGCCAAGTTGGACTAGCGGTAAACCTCTTGGATGAGCAGTTCTTC.

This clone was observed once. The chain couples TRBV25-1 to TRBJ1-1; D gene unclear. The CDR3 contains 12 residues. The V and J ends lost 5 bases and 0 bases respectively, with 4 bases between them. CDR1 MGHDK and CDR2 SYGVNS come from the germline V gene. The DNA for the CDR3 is TGTGCCAGCAGTCTTGTGAACACTGAAGCTTTCTTT. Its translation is CASSLVNTEAFF.

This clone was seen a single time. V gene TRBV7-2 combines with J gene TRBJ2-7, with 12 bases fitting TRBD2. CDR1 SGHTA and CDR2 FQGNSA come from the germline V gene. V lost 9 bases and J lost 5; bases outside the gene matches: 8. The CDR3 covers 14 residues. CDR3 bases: TGTGCCAGTCTAACGACTAGCGGGAGTGACGAGCAGTACTTC. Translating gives CASLTTSGSDEQYF.

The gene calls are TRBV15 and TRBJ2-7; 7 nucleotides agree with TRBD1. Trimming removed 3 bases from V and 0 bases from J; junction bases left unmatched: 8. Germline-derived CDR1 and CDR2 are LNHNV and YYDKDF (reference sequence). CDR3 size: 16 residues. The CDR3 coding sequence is TGTGCCACCAGCAGCCACGGACAGGTGAGCTCCTACGAGCAGTACTTC. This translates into CATSSHGQVSSYEQYF.

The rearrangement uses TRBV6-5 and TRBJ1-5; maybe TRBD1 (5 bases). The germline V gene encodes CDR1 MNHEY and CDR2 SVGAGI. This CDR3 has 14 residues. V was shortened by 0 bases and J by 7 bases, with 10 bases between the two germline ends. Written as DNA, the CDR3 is TGTGCCAGCAGTTACTCGGCAGGGTCACAGCCCCAGCATTTT. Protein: CASSYSAGSQPQHF.

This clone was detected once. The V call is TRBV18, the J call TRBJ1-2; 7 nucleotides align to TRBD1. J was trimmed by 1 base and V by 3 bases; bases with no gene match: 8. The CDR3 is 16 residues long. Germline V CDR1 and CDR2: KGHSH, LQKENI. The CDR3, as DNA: TGTGCCAGCTCACCGAAGGGGACAGTAATTAACTATGGCTACACCTTC. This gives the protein CASSPKGTVINYGYTF.

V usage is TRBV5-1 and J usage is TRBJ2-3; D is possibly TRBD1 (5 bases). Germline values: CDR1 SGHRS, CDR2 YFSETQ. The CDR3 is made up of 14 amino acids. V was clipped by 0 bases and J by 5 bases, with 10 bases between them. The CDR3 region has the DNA TGCGCCAGCAGCTTGGATGGGGCCGGAGATACGCAGTATTTT. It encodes CASSLDGAGDTQYF.

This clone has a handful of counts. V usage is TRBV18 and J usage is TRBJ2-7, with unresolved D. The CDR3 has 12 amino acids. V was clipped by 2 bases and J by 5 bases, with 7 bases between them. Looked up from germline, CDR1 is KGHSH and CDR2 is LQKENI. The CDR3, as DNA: TGTGCCAGCTCACCAAGCCTGAACGAGCAGTACTTC. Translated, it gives CASSPSLNEQYF. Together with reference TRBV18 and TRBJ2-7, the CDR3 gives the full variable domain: NAGVMQNPRHLVRRRGQEARLRCSPMKGHSHVYWYRQLPEEGLKFMVYLQKENIIDESGMPKERFSAEFPKEGPSILRIQQVVRGDSAAYFCASSPSLNEQYFGPGTRLTVT.

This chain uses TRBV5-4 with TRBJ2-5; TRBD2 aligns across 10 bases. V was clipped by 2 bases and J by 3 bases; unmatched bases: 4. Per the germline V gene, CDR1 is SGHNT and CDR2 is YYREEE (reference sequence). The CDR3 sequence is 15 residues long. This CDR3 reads CASSFTSGVKETQYF. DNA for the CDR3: TGTGCCAGCAGCTTTACTAGCGGGGTAAAAGAGACCCAGTACTTC.

The CDR3 region has the DNA TGTGCCAGCAGGATTGGGACAGGTTATGAAGCTTTCTTT. Protein sequence: CASRIGTGYEAFF. J is TRBJ1-1 and V is TRBV6-5; 8 nucleotides match TRBD1. The CDR3 contains 13 residues. Looked up from germline, CDR1 is MNHEY and CDR2 is SVGAGI. J lost 7 bases, V lost 6 bases, and 7 bases had no gene match.

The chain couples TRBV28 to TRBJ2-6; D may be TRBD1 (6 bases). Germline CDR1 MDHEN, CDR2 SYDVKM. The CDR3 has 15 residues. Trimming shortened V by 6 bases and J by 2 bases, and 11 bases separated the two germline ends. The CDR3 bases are TGTGCCAGCAGACCACAGGGAACTGGGGCCAACGTCCTGACTTTC. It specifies CASRPQGTGANVLTF.

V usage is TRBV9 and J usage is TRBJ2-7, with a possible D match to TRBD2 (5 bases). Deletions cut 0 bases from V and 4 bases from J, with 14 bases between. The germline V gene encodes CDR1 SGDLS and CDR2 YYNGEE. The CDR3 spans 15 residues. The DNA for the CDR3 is TGTGCCAGCAGCGTAGGCCCCACGTGGGAGTACGAGCAGTACTTC. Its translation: CASSVGPTWEYEQYF.

CDR3 region: CASSLSARGYTF. CDR3 DNA: TGTGCCAGCAGTTTATCCGCGAGGGGCTACACCTTC. The gene calls are TRBV28 and TRBJ1-2; no clear D gene. This CDR3 contains 12 residues. The V gene lost 1 base and the J gene lost 8 bases, with 8 bases spanning the gap. Germline-derived CDR1 and CDR2 are MDHEN and SYDVKM.

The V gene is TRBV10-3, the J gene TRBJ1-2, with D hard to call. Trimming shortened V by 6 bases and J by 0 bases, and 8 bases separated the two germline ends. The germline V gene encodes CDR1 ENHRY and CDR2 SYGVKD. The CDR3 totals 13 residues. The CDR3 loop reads CAISAGSNYGYTF. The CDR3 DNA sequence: TGTGCCATCAGCGCAGGATCTAACTATGGCTACACCTTC.

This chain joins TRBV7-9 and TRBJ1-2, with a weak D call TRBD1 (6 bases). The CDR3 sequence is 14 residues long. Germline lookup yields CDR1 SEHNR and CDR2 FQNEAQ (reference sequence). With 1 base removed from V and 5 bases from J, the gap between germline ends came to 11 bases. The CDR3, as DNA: TGTGCCAGCAGCTTAGGCAGGGGCGATTATGGCTACACCTTC. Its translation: CASSLGRGDYGYTF.

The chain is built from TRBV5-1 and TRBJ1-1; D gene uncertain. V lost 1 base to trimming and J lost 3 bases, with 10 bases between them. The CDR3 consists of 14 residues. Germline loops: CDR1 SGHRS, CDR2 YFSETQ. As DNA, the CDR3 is TGCGCCAGCAGCTTGTGGGGAGGAGACACTGAAGCTTTCTTT. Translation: CASSLWGGDTEAFF.